This T cell receptor beta chain emerged from a study of blood T cell repertoires in COVID-19. Background on the study: Acute-phase and convalescent COVID-19 samples originated in the United States, Italy and Spain. PBMCs, B-cell-depleted T cells, or T cells provided the cDNA or gDNA that made up the material.

In the original analysis: Nucleated cell counts were estimated from reference gene primer amplification. Method: immunoSEQ multiplex PCR; TCRdb's copy keeps in-frame clones and lacks some. Clone size and V and J calls were adopted from that table, with D and trimming inferred from the DNA. The profile shows some 140,000 clones, around 80% of them singletons. The length of the CDR3 is 14 residues. V was clipped by 2 bases and J by 1 base, with 8 bases between them. Per the germline V gene, CDR1 is WNHNN and CDR2 is SYGVQD (reference sequence). Sequencing was carried out using peripheral blood. This receptor was taken from a man in his sixties who had recovered from COVID-19. The V gene is TRBV10-1, the J gene TRBJ1-1; D perhaps matches TRBD1 (6 bases). CDR3 coding DNA: TGCGCCAGCAGTGAGATGGGACAGAACACTGAAGCTTTCTTT. Translating it yields CASSEMGQNTEAFF.